One sample yielded the 27 T cell receptor beta chains listed below, sequenced in a study of cytomegalovirus exposure and HLA in healthy donors. PCR employed 60 Vbeta and 13 Jbeta primers. Sequencing was performed with immunoSEQ multiplex PCR; in TCRdb, only in-frame clones are kept and a portion is missing. The repertoire shows 35,000 to 45,000 clones; the top ten hold approximately 10%. The sample taken for sequencing was PBMCs. These receptors were collected from a man in his forties or fifties in good health and CMV-seropositive.

About this clone: At one of its ends the junction is not consistent with the germline gene, which may arise from a read error. The genes are TRBV7-7 and TRBJ2-5; tentative D call: TRBD2 (6 bases). In germline, CDR1 is SSHAT, CDR2 FNYEAQ (reference sequence). The CDR3 spans 13 residues. Here the CDR3 reads CASSKGLKETQYF. The DNA for the CDR3 is TGTGCTAGCAGCAAGGGACTGAAAGAGACCCAGTACTTC. The full variable domain, in which reference TRBV7-7 and TRBJ2-5 provide the parts outside the CDR3, is GAGVSQSPRYKVTKRGQDVTLRCDPISSHATLYWYQQALGQGPEFLTYFNYEAQPDKSGLPSDRFSAERPEGSISTLTIQRTEQRDSAMYRCASSKGLKETQYFGPGTRLLVL.

The CDR3 bases are TGTGCCAGCAGCAAAGCCGCCCAGGGCTCGCAACAGCCCCAGCATTTT. Residues: CASSKAAQGSQQPQHF. The rearrangement links TRBV21-1 to TRBJ1-5; the D call of TRBD1 is as the table states it, not checked on the DNA. TRBV21-1 is given as a pseudogene. The CDR3 runs to 16 residues.

The chain carries TRBV11-2 and TRBJ2-7; 7 bases are a match to TRBD1. The CDR3 has 16 amino acids. Germline assignment: CDR1 SGHAT and CDR2 FQNNGV. V shed 2 bases, J shed 6 bases, and the junction held 13 bases outside the gene matches. The CDR3 loop reads CASSLPGSDRSFEQYF. The CDR3 DNA sequence: TGTGCCAGCAGCTTACCGGGATCGGACAGGTCGTTCGAGCAGTACTTC. Supplemented by reference TRBV11-2 and TRBJ2-7, the full variable domain reads EAGVAQSPRYKIIEKRQSVAFWCNPISGHATLYWYQQILGQGPKLLIQFQNNGVVDDSQLPKDRFSAERLKGVDSTLKIQPAKLEDSAVYLCASSLPGSDRSFEQYFGPGTRLTVT.

This rearrangement joins TRBV5-1 to TRBJ2-3, with D possibly matching TRBD2 (6 bases). The CDR3 has 13 amino acids. V lost 6 bases and J 2 bases, leaving 10 bases between the germline ends. Germline CDR1 reads SGHRS; CDR2 reads YFSETQ. CDR3 sequence (DNA): TGCGCCAGCAAGGAGGGCGCCACAGATACGCAGTATTTT. It codes for CASKEGATDTQYF.

The CDR3 sequence: CASTHPPPGGRYEQYF. CDR3 DNA sequence: TGTGCCAGCACCCATCCCCCCCCAGGGGGTCGGTACGAGCAGTACTTC. This chain links TRBV2 with TRBJ2-7; TRBD1 matches 7 bases. Trimming cost V 7 bases and J 4 bases; bases outside gene matches: 16. The CDR3 contains 16 residues. Germline values: CDR1 SNHLY, CDR2 FYNNEI.

The chain combines TRBV5-4 with TRBJ2-7; 10 nucleotides match TRBD2. The CDR3 spans 14 residues. V was pared by 0 bases and J by 3 bases, with 0 bases of the junction left unmatched. Germline V gene lookup returns CDR1 SGHNT and CDR2 YYREEE (reference sequence). CDR3 in DNA: TGTGCCAGCAGCTTGGTAGCGGGAGGCTACGAGCAGTACTTC. This sequence encodes CASSLVAGGYEQYF.

The chain uses TRBV6-1 and TRBJ2-5; D may be TRBD1 (7 bases). The CDR3 consists of 15 residues. With 4 bases removed from V and 4 bases from J, the gap between germline ends came to 16 bases. Germline V lookup: CDR1 MNHNS, CDR2 SASEGT. The CDR3 here is CASSGDRLGGETQYF. The DNA for the CDR3 is TGTGCCAGCAGTGGGGACAGACTAGGCGGAGAGACCCAGTACTTC.

This chain joins TRBV18 and TRBJ1-3, with TRBD1 identical over 7 bases. The CDR3 runs to 15 residues. V lost 4 bases to trimming and J lost 2 bases; unmatched junction nucleotides: 5. Germline V gene sequence: CDR1 KGHSH, CDR2 LQKENI. The CDR3 is CASSRDRVAGNTIYF. The CDR3 DNA is TGTGCCAGCTCACGCGACAGGGTCGCTGGAAACACCATATATTTT.

The chain couples TRBV11-3 to TRBJ1-2; the D gene is possibly TRBD1 (6 bases). The CDR3 is 14 amino acids. Trimming pared 1 base from V and 2 bases from J, leaving 8 bases between. CDR1 SGHNT and CDR2 YENEEA come from the germline V gene. CDR3 sequence: CASSLVTGNYGYTF. The CDR3 DNA sequence: TGTGCCAGCAGCTTAGTGACAGGAAACTATGGCTACACCTTC.

The rearrangement joins TRBV7-2 to TRBJ1-1; D call uncertain. The length of the CDR3 is 14 residues. Looked up from germline, CDR1 is SGHTA and CDR2 is FQGNSA. Trimming took 0 bases from V and 7 from J, leaving 12 bases between them. This CDR3 reads CASSLAAVRIEAFF. The CDR3 DNA follows: TGTGCCAGCAGCTTAGCCGCGGTAAGAATTGAAGCTTTCTTT.

V usage is TRBV19 and J usage is TRBJ2-5, with 8 bases lining up with TRBD2. V trimming: 1 base; J trimming: 5 bases; junction bases outside the gene matches: 6. The V gene's germline CDR1 is LNHDA and CDR2 SQIVND (reference sequence). CDR3 length: 15 amino acids. CDR3 DNA sequence: TGTGCCAGTAGTATAGGGAAGGGACTAGGTGAGACCCAGTACTTC. It yields the protein CASSIGKGLGETQYF.

The chain has TRBV7-9 and TRBJ2-5, with a possible D match to TRBD2 (5 bases). There are 12 residues in the CDR3. The germline CDR1 and CDR2 sequences are SEHNR and FQNEAQ (reference sequence). V dropped 2 bases and J dropped 11 bases, with 12 bases sitting between them. The CDR3 DNA sequence: TGTGCCAGCAGCTTAAGGTTTAGGGAGCAGTACTTC. Translated: CASSLRFREQYF.

V usage is TRBV11-2 and J usage is TRBJ2-3; no reliable D call. V lost 5 bases and J lost 2, with 14 bases in between. Germline V gives CDR1 SGHAT, CDR2 FQNNGV. This CDR3 region has 15 residues. The CDR3 DNA reads TGTGCCAGCAGCCCCGTCCCCGCGAACACAGATACGCAGTATTTT. It specifies CASSPVPANTDTQYF.

The chain couples TRBV6-4 to TRBJ2-1; D might be TRBD2 (6 bases). V shed 4 bases and J shed 0 bases, with 10 bases lying between them. CDR3 length: 15 amino acids. CDR1 and CDR2 (germline): MRHNA, SNTAGT. The CDR3 nucleotides read TGTGCCAGCAGTGGCCGACTAGGCTCCTACAATGAGCAGTTCTTC. Amino acid sequence: CASSGRLGSYNEQFF.

The chain carries TRBV9 and TRBJ2-1; D unresolved. The length of the CDR3 is 15 residues. The germline V gene encodes CDR1 SGDLS and CDR2 YYNGEE. V was pared by 4 bases and J by 3 bases, with 14 bases between. CDR3 nucleotides: TGTGCCAGCAGCCCCATCGCGGCGGTCTACAATGAGCAGTTCTTC. This sequence encodes CASSPIAAVYNEQFF.

Here the CDR3 reads CASSVVAPLQEWGANVLTF. CDR3 in DNA: TGTGCCAGTAGTGTCGTAGCCCCTTTACAGGAGTGGGGGGCCAACGTCCTGACTTTC. This chain uses TRBV19 with TRBJ2-6, with D perhaps TRBD1 (5 bases). Germline V gene lookup returns CDR1 LNHDA and CDR2 SQIVND (reference sequence). The CDR3 is 19 residues long. Trimming removed 5 bases from V and 4 bases from J, with 24 bases in between.

This rearrangement joins TRBV20-1 to TRBJ1-1; D gene ambiguous. The CDR3 spans 11 residues. Trimming pared 4 bases from V and 11 bases from J, leaving 14 bases between. CDR1 DFQATT and CDR2 SNEGSKA come from the germline V gene (reference sequence). CDR3 nucleotide sequence: TGCAGTGCTATGGACTTTCCAGAGGCTTTCTTT. As protein: CSAMDFPEAFF.

The rearrangement joins TRBV4-1 to TRBJ2-1; TRBD2 matches at 14 bases. V gave up 2 bases and J gave up 8 bases; unmatched junction bases: 2. The CDR3 length is 15 residues. CDR1 and CDR2 (germline): MGHRA, YSYEKL. The CDR3 sequence is CASSQTGLAGDEQFF. CDR3 DNA: TGCGCCAGCAGCCAAACGGGACTAGCGGGAGATGAGCAGTTCTTC.

The chain combines TRBV2 with TRBJ2-7, with D possibly being TRBD1 (5 bases). The CDR3 is made up of 10 amino acids. Trimming stripped 8 bases from V and 6 bases from J, with 8 bases between. The germline V gene encodes CDR1 SNHLY and CDR2 FYNNEI. The CDR3 is CASGAAEQYF. The CDR3 DNA follows: TGTGCCAGCGGGGCCGCCGAGCAGTACTTC.

The chain recombines TRBV5-1 with TRBJ1-4, with D possibly TRBD1 on 6 matching bases. The CDR3 runs to 16 residues. V was pared by 3 bases and J by 0 bases, with 12 bases between. Germline values: CDR1 SGHRS, CDR2 YFSETQ. CDR3 in amino acids: CASSSGPGATNEKLFF. For the CDR3, the DNA is TGCGCCAGCAGCTCCGGACCAGGGGCAACTAATGAAAAACTGTTTTTT. The full variable domain, in which reference TRBV5-1 and TRBJ1-4 provide the parts outside the CDR3, is KAGVTQTPRYLIKTRGQQVTLSCSPISGHRSVSWYQQTPGQGLQFLFEYFSETQRNKGNFPGRFSGRQFSNSRSEMNVSTLELGDSALYLCASSSGPGATNEKLFFGSGTQLSVL.

The J gene is TRBJ2-1, the V gene TRBV5-4; 10 nucleotides align to TRBD2. The trim removed 0 bases at V and 4 bases at J, leaving 4 bases unmatched. Germline values: CDR1 SGHNT, CDR2 YYREEE (reference sequence). This CDR3 has 16 amino acids. This chain's CDR3 is CASSLVASGGYNEQFF. CDR3 DNA sequence: TGTGCCAGCAGCTTGGTGGCTAGCGGGGGATACAATGAGCAGTTCTTC.

This chain joins TRBV10-3 and TRBJ2-7; the D gene is possibly TRBD2 (6 bases). This CDR3 has 13 residues. V gave up 10 bases and J gave up 3 bases, with 16 bases separating them. Germline lookup yields CDR1 ENHRY and CDR2 SYGVKD. The CDR3 sequence: CATGLGVIYEQYF. CDR3 bases: TGTGCCACGGGACTGGGGGTAATCTACGAGCAGTACTTC.

V and J are TRBV10-3 and TRBJ2-5; D is unclear. Germline CDR1 and CDR2: ENHRY and SYGVKD. Trimming removed 0 bases from V and 1 base from J, with 9 bases in between. This CDR3 comprises 15 residues. The CDR3, as DNA: TGTGCCATCAGTGAGTCGGCAGCGTTCCAAGAGACCCAGTACTTC. Its translation: CAISESAAFQETQYF.

This sequence joins TRBV7-9 and TRBJ1-1, with D possibly TRBD1 on 6 matching bases. CDR3 size: 14 residues. Germline assignment: CDR1 SEHNR and CDR2 FQNEAQ (reference sequence). Between the trimmed V and J ends, which lost 8 bases and 0 bases, there was a span of 13 bases. The CDR3: CASPAGGLNTEAFF. The CDR3 bases are TGTGCCAGCCCCGCGGGGGGGCTGAACACTGAAGCTTTCTTT.

The V gene is TRBV5-6, the J gene TRBJ2-1; 9 positions match TRBD1. CDR3 size: 15 residues. The germline V gene has CDR1 SGHDT and CDR2 YYEEEE. V lost 4 bases and J lost 12; bases outside the gene matches: 14. CDR3 region: CASSPGGQGRQGQFF. The CDR3 DNA follows: TGTGCCAGCAGCCCGGGGGGACAGGGCCGTCAGGGGCAGTTCTTC.

The chain uses TRBV29-1 and TRBJ2-5; 7 positions agree with TRBD1. The CDR3 consists of 14 residues. J lost 1 base, V lost 7 bases, and 9 bases had no gene match. Germline values: CDR1 SQVTM, CDR2 ANQGSEA. The DNA of the CDR3 is TGCAGCGCCACCGGGACAGAGTCCCAAGAGACCCAGTACTTC. It encodes CSATGTESQETQYF.

CDR3 residues: CASSARLSPYEQYF. DNA for the CDR3: TGTGCCAGTAGTGCACGACTTTCCCCCTACGAGCAGTACTTC. This chain joins TRBV19 and TRBJ2-5; D is unclear. The DNA matches TRBJ2-7 better at its end, which makes the J call doubtful. The CDR3 covers 14 residues. Per the germline V gene, CDR1 is LNHDA and CDR2 is SQIVND (reference sequence).